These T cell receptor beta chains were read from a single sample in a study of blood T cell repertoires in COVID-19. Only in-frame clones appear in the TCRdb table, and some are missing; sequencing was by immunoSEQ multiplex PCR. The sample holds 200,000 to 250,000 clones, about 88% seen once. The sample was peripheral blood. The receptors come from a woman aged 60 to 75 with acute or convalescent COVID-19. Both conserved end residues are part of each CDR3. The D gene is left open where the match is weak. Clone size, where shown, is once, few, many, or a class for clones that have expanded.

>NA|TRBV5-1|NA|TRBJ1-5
CASSPQGDNQPQHF
TGCGCCAGCAGCCCGCAGGGTGACAATCAGCCCCAGCATTTT
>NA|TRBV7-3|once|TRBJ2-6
CASSLMNSGSSGANVLTF
TGTGCCAGCAGCTTAATGAACAGCGGTTCCTCTGGGGCCAACGTCCTGACTTTC
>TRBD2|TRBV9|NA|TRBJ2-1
CASSLRLAGSSYNEQFF
TGTGCCAGCAGCTTAAGACTAGCGGGGTCCTCCTACAATGAGCAGTTCTTC
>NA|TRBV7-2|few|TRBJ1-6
CASSRGDYSPLHF
TGTGCCAGCAGCCGTGGGGACTATTCACCCCTCCACTTT
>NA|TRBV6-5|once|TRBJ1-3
CASSYSAGDGNTIYF
TGTGCCAGCAGTTACTCGGCAGGGGATGGAAACACCATATATTTT
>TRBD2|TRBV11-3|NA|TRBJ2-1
CASSLEGLASNEQFF
TGTGCCAGCAGCTTAGAGGGACTAGCGTCCAATGAGCAGTTCTTC
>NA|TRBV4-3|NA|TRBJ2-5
CASSQALAQETQYF
TGCGCCAGCAGCCAAGCCCTAGCACAAGAGACCCAGTACTTC
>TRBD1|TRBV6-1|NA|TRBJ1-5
CASSEDRGGNQPQHF
TGTGCCAGCAGTGAGGACAGGGGTGGCAATCAGCCCCAGCATTTT
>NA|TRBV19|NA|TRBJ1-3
CASSATGSGNTIYF
TGTGCCAGTAGTGCGACAGGCTCTGGAAACACCATATATTTT
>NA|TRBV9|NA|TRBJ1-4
CASSDGTGVGEKLFF
TGTGCCAGCAGCGACGGTACAGGAGTCGGTGAAAAACTGTTTTTT
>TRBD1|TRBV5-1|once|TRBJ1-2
CASSMDRGANYGYTF
TGCGCCAGCAGCATGGACAGGGGCGCTAACTATGGCTACACCTTC